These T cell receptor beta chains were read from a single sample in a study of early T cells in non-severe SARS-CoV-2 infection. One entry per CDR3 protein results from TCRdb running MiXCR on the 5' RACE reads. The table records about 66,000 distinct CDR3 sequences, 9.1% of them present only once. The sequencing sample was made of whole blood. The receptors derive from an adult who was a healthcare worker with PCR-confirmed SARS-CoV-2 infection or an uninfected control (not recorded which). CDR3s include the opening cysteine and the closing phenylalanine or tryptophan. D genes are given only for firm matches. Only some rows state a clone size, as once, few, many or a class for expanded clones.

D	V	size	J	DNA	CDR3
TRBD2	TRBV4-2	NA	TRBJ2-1	TGTGCCAGCAGCCATGAATCCCGAACTAGCGGGACGAGGAATGAGCAGTTCTTC	CASSHESRTSGTRNEQFF
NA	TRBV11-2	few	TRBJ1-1	TGTGCCAGCAGCCCGACCGCCAGTTTCCGATTGAACACTGAAGCTTTCTTT	CASSPTASFRLNTEAFF
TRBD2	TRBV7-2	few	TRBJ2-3	TGTGCCAGCAGCGCCCGACTAGCGGGAGTGGGCGCTCCGCAGTATTTT	CASSARLAGVGAPQYF
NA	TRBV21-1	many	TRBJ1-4	TGTGCCAGCAGCACCACCGCAACTAATGAAAAACTGTTTTTT	CASSTTATNEKLFF
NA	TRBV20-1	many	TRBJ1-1	TGCAGTGGGCGGGAAAGGACTGAAGCTTTCTTT	CSGRERTEAFF
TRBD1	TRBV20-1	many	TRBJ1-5	TGCAGTGCTAGAGATGCCAGGGGGGGCCCTCAGCCCCAGCATTTT	CSARDARGGPQPQHF
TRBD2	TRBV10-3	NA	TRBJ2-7	TGTGCCATCAGTACCGGGACTAGCGGATCCTACGAGCAGTACTTC	CAISTGTSGSYEQYF
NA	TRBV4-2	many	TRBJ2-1	TGTGCCAGCAGCCAAGAATACAGGGCGATCAATGAGCAGTTCTTC	CASSQEYRAINEQFF
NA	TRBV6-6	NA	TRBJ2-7	TGTGCCAGCAGTTATCAGGGGACCTACGAGCAGTACTTC	CASSYQGTYEQYF
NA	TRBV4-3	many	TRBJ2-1	TGCGCCAGCAGCCAAGATTACCAAGGGCACAATGAGCAGTTCTTC	CASSQDYQGHNEQFF
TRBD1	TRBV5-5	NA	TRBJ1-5	TGTGCCAGCAGCTTGAGTACAGGGGTGATTCAGCCCCAGCATTTT	CASSLSTGVIQPQHF
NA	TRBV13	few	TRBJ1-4	TGTGCCAGCAGCCACTCAGGCGGAGCAACTAATGAAAAACTGTTTTTT	CASSHSGGATNEKLFF
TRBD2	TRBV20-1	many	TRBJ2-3	TGCAGTGCTTTAAATAGCGGGAGCGCAGATACGCAGTATTTT	CSALNSGSADTQYF
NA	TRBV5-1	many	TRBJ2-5	TGCGCCAGCAGCTTGGAACAGGAAGAGACCCAGTACTTC	CASSLEQEETQYF
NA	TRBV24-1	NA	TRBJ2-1	TGTGCCACCAGTGATCTACTAGCCCCCGAGCAGTTCTTC	CATSDLLAPEQFF
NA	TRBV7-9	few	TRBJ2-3	TGTGCCAGCAGCTTCCCGCCCGGGGGGCAACCGGCAGATACGCAGTATTTT	CASSFPPGGQPADTQYF
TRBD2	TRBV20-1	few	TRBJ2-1	TGCAGTGCTAGACGACGACTAGCGGAAAATGAGCAGTTCTTC	CSARRRLAENEQFF
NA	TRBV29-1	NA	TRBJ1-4	TGCAGCATCCGTGGGGCTGGTAATGAAAAACTGTTTTTT	CSIRGAGNEKLFF
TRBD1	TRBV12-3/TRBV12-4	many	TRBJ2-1	TGTGCCAGCAGTTTAGTGAAAGGGACAGGATCCTACAATGAGCAGTTCTTC	CASSLVKGTGSYNEQFF
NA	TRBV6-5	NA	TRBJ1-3	TGTGCCAGCAGTCCTGAGCTTGTTCCTGGAAACACCATATATTTT	CASSPELVPGNTIYF
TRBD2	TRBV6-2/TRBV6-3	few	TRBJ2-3	TGTGCCAGCAAGAAAAGGGCTAGCGGAAACACAGATACGCAGTATTTT	CASKKRASGNTDTQYF
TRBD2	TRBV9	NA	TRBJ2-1	TGTGCCAGTACAACTAGCGCAACCTACAATGAGCAGTTCTTC	CASTTSATYNEQFF
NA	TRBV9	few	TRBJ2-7	TGTGCCAGCAGCCTCGCAGGAGGGATAACCACTCACGAGCAGTACTTC	CASSLAGGITTHEQYF
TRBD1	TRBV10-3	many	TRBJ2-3	TGTGCCATCAGTGAGAGGGGGCCGACAGATACGCAGTATTTT	CAISERGPTDTQYF
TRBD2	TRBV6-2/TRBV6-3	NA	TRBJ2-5	TGTGCCAGCAGTTACTCGGCGGCTAGCGGGAGTTTAGAGACCCAGTACTTC	CASSYSAASGSLETQYF
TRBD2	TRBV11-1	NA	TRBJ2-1	TGTGCCAGCAGCTTAGTGCGGGAGCGGAATGAGCAGTTCTTC	CASSLVRERNEQFF
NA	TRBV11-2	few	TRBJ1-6	TGTGCCAGCAGCTTAGGGGGGGCGAATAATTCACCCCTCCACTTT	CASSLGGANNSPLHF
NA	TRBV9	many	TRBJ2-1	TGTGCCAGCAGCCAAATCGCAGGCGGAGGCTACAATGAGCAGTTCTTC	CASSQIAGGGYNEQFF
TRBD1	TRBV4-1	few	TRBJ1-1	TGCGCCAGCAGCCAAGAGGGGACAGGGAAGGACCCTGAAGCTTTCTTT	CASSQEGTGKDPEAFF
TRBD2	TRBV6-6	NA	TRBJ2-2	TGTGCCACCCAGGCCGGGACTATAAACACCGGGGAGCTGTTTTTT	CATQAGTINTGELFF
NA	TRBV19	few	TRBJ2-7	TGTGCCAGTAGTACCCGGAAGGACTCCTACGAGCAGTACTTC	CASSTRKDSYEQYF
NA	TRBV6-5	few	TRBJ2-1	TGTGCCAGCAGTTACTCAGACAGCGGCGCATCCTACAATGAGCAGTTCTTC	CASSYSDSGASYNEQFF
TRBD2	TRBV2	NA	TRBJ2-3	TGTGCCAGCAGTTTTTCTAGCGGCGGCACAGATACGCAGTATTTT	CASSFSSGGTDTQYF
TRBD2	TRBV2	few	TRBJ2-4	TGTGCCAGCGAAACCGGGACTAGCCAAAACATTCAGTACTTC	CASETGTSQNIQYF
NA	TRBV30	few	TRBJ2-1	TGTGCCTGGAGTGAATTAGCGTACAATGAGCAGTTCTTC	CAWSELAYNEQFF
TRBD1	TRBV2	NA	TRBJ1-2	TGTGCCAGCAGTACAGGGGGAGGTGGCTACACCTTC	CASSTGGGGYTF
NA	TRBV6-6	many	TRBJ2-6	TGTGCCAGCACCGATCCGGGACGGACCAACTCTGGGGCCAACGTCCTGACTTTC	CASTDPGRTNSGANVLTF
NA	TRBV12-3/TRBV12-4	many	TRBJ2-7	TGTGCCAGCAGTTTAAATGGAAAAAGCGAGCAGTACTTC	CASSLNGKSEQYF
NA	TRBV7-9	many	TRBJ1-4	TGTGCCAGCAGCTGGGGTCGCCCCGTGGCAAATGAAAAACTGTTTTTT	CASSWGRPVANEKLFF
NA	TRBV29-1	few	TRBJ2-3	TGCAGCGTTGAAAAGAGGGCAGGGGGGACTAGCACAGATACGCAGTATTTT	CSVEKRAGGTSTDTQYF
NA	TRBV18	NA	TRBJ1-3	TGTGCCAGCTCACCACCTTCGGGCCCCGCTGGAAACACCATATATTTT	CASSPPSGPAGNTIYF
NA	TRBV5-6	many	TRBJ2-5	TGTGCCAGCAGCTTGGCGGCGGGACGGAAGACCCAGTACTTC	CASSLAAGRKTQYF
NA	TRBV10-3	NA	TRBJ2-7	TGTGCCAACAGGGCGGGAGAGAACAACGAGCAGTACTTC	CANRAGENNEQYF
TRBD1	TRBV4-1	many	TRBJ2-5	TGCGCCAGCAGCCAGGGACAGGGGGCGACCCAGTACTTC	CASSQGQGATQYF
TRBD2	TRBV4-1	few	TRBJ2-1	TGCGCCAGCAGCCAAGAAGTGGGGACTAGCGCGAATGAGCAGTTCTTC	CASSQEVGTSANEQFF
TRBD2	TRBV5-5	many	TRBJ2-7	TGTGCCAGCAGCTTGGATCCACTAGCGGGCTCCTACGAGCAGTACTTC	CASSLDPLAGSYEQYF
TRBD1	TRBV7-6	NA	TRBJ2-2	TGTGCCAGCAGCTTGGGACAGGGGAACGGGGAGCTGTTTTTT	CASSLGQGNGELFF
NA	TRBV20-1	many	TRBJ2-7	TGCAGTGCTAGAGATCCCTTGAGCTCCTACGAGCAGTACTTC	CSARDPLSSYEQYF
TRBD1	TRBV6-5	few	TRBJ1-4	TGTGCCAGCAGGAAGGGGACAGATGAAAAACTGTTTTTT	CASRKGTDEKLFF
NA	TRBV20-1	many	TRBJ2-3	TGCAGTGCCCCGGGATCCCCCAACACAGATACGCAGTATTTT	CSAPGSPNTDTQYF
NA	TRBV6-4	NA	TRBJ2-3	TGTGCCAGCAGTGCTGGGGACAACACAGATACGCAGTATTTT	CASSAGDNTDTQYF
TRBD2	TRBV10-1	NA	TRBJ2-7	TGCGCCAGCAGGGCCACGACTAGCCCCTACGAGCAGTACTTC	CASRATTSPYEQYF